A few counts support the clone carrying this T cell receptor (beta chain). Its antigen is unidentified. This sample is part of a study of chemoradiotherapy in HPV16-positive cancers. Study results and caveats: HPV-specific T cells were functionally defined from only a couple of HPV16-positive patients. Candidate HPV-specific clones and E7-related TCR motifs grew in tumor during treatment. For HPV16-positive patients, expanding HPV-responsive T cells associated with longer recurrence-free survival.

Measured with immunoSEQ multiplex PCR; TCRdb has only the in-frame clones, and not every one. Of roughly 20,000 clones listed, roughly 84% are singletons. The receptor was isolated from a human donor with HPV-associated anogenital cancer. Sequenced material: blood, taken from a patient who underwent chemoradiotherapy.

The CDR3 bases are TGTGCCAGCAGTTTACCGGACTCCTACAATGAGCAGTTCTTC. As protein: CASSLPDSYNEQFF. The chain links TRBV27 to TRBJ2-1, with D uncertain. CDR3 length equals 14 residues. V was shortened by 2 bases and J by 0 bases, with 5 bases between the two germline ends. Per germline, CDR1 MNHEY and CDR2 SMNVEV (reference sequence).